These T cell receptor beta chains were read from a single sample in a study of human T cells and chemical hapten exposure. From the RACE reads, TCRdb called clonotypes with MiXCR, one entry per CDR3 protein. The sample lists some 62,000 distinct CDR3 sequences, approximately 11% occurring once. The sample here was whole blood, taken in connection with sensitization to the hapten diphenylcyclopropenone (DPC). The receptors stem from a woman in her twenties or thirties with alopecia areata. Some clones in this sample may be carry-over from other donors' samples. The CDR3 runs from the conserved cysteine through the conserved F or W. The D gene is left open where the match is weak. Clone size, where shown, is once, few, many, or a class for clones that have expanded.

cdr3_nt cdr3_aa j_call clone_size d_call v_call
TGCAGTGCTAGAGATTTACGGTCGGACCCTAGCAATCAGCCCCAGCATTTT CSARDLRSDPSNQPQHF TRBJ1-5 few NA TRBV20-1
TGTGCCAGCAGCAAACGAGAGCTGGGCGAGCAGTACTTC CASSKRELGEQYF TRBJ2-7 many NA TRBV21-1
TGTGCCAGCGGTCAAGAGACCCAGTACTTC CASGQETQYF TRBJ2-5 many NA TRBV14
TGTGCCAGCAGCCCGGTGGAGGGGAACTACGAGCAGTACTTC CASSPVEGNYEQYF TRBJ2-7 many NA TRBV7-8
TGCAGTGCTAGAGACGCCCGACAGGGAGGAACTGAAGCTTTCTTT CSARDARQGGTEAFF TRBJ1-1 NA TRBD1 TRBV20-1
TGTGCCAGCAGCTTAACCAGGGAGGGCGGGGAGCTGTTTTTT CASSLTREGGELFF TRBJ2-2 few TRBD2 TRBV7-3
TGTGCCAGCAGTCAATGGACAGAGAGGGATACGCAGTATTTT CASSQWTERDTQYF TRBJ2-3 few NA TRBV12-3/TRBV12-4
TGCAGCGTTGAAGAAGGAACTGAAGCTTTCTTT CSVEEGTEAFF TRBJ1-1 many NA TRBV29-1
TGCGCCAGCAGTCTGGTGCGGGAGAGCTACGAGCAGTACTTC CASSLVRESYEQYF TRBJ2-7 few TRBD2 TRBV5-1
TGCAGCGCTCCAGGACTAGCGGGAGGGCCACGAGAGCAGTTCTTC CSAPGLAGGPREQFF TRBJ2-1 many TRBD2 TRBV29-1
TGTGCCACCAGCAGAGATCTGGCCAATCAGCCCCAGCATTTT CATSRDLANQPQHF TRBJ1-5 few NA TRBV15
TGTGCCAGCTCACCACCAGTCGGGGGACAGGGGCTGGAGAACACTGAAGCTTTCTTT CASSPPVGGQGLENTEAFF TRBJ1-1 many TRBD1 TRBV18
TGCGCCAGCAGCCAAGAGGCACAGGGAAAAAGGAATGAGCAGTTCTTC CASSQEAQGKRNEQFF TRBJ2-1 NA NA TRBV4-1